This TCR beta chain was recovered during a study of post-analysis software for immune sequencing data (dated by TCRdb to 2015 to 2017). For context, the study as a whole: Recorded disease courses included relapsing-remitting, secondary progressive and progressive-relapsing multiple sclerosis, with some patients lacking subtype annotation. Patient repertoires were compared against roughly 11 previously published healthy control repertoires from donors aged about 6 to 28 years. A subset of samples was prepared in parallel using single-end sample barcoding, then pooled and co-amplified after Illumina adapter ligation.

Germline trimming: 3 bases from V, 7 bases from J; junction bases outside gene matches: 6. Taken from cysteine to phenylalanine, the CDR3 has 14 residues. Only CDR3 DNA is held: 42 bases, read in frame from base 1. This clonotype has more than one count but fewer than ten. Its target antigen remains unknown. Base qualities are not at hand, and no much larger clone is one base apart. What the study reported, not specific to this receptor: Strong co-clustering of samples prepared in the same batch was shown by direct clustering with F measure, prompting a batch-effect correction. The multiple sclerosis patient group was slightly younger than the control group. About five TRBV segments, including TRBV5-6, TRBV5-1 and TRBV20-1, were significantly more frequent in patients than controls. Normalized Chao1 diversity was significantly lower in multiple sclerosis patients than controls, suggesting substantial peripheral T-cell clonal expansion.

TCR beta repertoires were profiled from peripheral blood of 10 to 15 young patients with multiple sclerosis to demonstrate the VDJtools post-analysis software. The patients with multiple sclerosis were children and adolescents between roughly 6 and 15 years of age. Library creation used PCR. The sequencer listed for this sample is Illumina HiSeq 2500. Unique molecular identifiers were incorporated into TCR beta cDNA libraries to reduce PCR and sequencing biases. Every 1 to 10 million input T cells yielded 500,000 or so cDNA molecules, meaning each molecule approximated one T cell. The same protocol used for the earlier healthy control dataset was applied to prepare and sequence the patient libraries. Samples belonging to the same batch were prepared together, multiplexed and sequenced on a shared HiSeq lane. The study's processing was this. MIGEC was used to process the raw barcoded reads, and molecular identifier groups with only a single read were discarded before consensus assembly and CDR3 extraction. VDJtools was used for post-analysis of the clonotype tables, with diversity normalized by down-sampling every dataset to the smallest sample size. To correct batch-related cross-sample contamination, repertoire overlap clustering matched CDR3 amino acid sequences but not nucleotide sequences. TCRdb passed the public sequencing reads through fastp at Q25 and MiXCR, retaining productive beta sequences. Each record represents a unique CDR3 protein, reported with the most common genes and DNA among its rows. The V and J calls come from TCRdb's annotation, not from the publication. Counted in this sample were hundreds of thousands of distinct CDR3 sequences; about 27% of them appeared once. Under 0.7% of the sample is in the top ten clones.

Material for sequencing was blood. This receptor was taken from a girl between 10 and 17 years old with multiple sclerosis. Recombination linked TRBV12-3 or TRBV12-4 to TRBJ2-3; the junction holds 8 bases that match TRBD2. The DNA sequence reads TGTGCCAGCAGTTTGTCGGGAGGGCCTAATACGCAGTATTTT. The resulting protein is CASSLSGGPNTQYF.